One TCR beta chain is described in this entry. These data belong to a study of CD8 T cells in Susac syndrome. Random hexamers were used to reverse transcribe an amount of roughly 0.45 to 1 ug RNA. Amplification of the TCR beta CDR3 was carried out by immunoSEQ multiplex PCR, which spanned a total of 54 Vbeta and 13 Jbeta segments. A single record per CDR3 protein comes from TCRdb applying MiXCR to the immunoSEQ multiplex PCR reads. This sample has roughly 80,000 distinct CDR3 sequences, with approximately 94% found just once. The CDR3 is 14 amino acids. The gene calls are TRBV12-2 and TRBJ1-6; the table's D gene call, TRBD1, was not cross checked with the DNA. TRBV12-2 is a pseudogene. The sequencing input was CD8+ T cells from PBMCs. This clonotype was obtained from a human donor with Susac syndrome. The CDR3 sequence is CASKGERYNSPLHF. CDR3 nucleotide sequence: TGTGCAAGTAAGGGGGAAAGATATAATTCACCCCTCCACTTT.